The 21 T cell receptor beta chains below all came from one sample that was sequenced in a study of blood T cell repertoires in COVID-19 (TCRdb year 2020). To prepare the library, the immunoSEQ multiplex PCR assay was applied. Drawn from immuneACCESS, this table holds only the in-frame rearrangements with V and J called that TCRdb kept. Clones are partly lost; checked studies trace under half to an unresolved V gene and leave the rest unexplained. The sample table records around 480,000 clones; approximately 89% of these occur just once. The ten largest clones capture over 9.5% of the sample. The sample taken for sequencing was peripheral blood. These receptor sequences come from a woman aged 50 to 60 with COVID-19, enrolled during active disease.

The rearrangement joins TRBV29-1 to TRBJ2-2; a possible D gene is TRBD1 (7 bases). This CDR3 is built from 13 residues. V dropped 7 bases and J dropped 4 bases, with 13 bases sitting between them. The germline V gene encodes CDR1 SQVTM and CDR2 ANQGSEA. DNA for the CDR3: TGCAGCGCGCGACAGGGAGGCACCGGGGAGCTGTTTTTT. Translation: CSARQGGTGELFF.

The genes are TRBV5-1 and TRBJ2-3; possible D gene TRBD1, 5 bases. The CDR3 spans 14 residues. Trimming shortened V by 0 bases and J by 6 bases, and 11 bases separated the two germline ends. Germline CDR1 reads SGHRS; CDR2 reads YFSETQ. For the CDR3, the DNA is TGCGCCAGCAGCTTGGCCCTCCCAGGGGATACGCAGTATTTT. Protein sequence: CASSLALPGDTQYF.

The chain employs TRBV19 and TRBJ2-1; tentatively, D is TRBD1 (5 bases). The germline CDR1 and CDR2 sequences are LNHDA and SQIVND (reference sequence). The V end lost 6 bases, the J end lost 10 bases, and 19 bases lay between the germline ends. The CDR3 is 14 amino acids. This chain's CDR3 is CASSGIRALGEQFF. CDR3 nucleotide sequence: TGTGCCAGTAGCGGAATCAGGGCCCTCGGGGAGCAGTTCTTC. Combining the CDR3 with reference TRBV19 and TRBJ2-1 gives the whole variable domain DGGITQSPKYLFRKEGQNVTLSCEQNLNHDAMYWYRQDPGQGLRLIYYSQIVNDFQKGDIAEGYSVSREKKESFPLTVTSAQKNPTAFYLCASSGIRALGEQFFGPGTRLTVL.

The rearrangement links TRBV28 to TRBJ1-4; D might be TRBD1 (6 bases). V dropped 11 bases and J dropped 4 bases, with 11 bases sitting between them. Germline lookup yields CDR1 MDHEN and CDR2 SYDVKM. This CDR3 is built from 12 residues. CDR3 in DNA: TGTGCCTGGGGGCGGGTTAATGAAAAACTGTTTTTT. Protein product: CAWGRVNEKLFF.

This chain links TRBV28 with TRBJ1-2; D is possibly TRBD1 (6 bases). Trimming removed 10 bases at V and 0 bases at J, with 24 bases between. The germline gives CDR1 MDHEN, CDR2 SYDVKM. This CDR3 spans 17 amino acids. As DNA, the CDR3 is TGTGCCACCACTTTTAGGGCGGGGGCTAGAGCTAACTATGGCTACACCTTC. As protein: CATTFRAGARANYGYTF.

This clone was observed once. DNA of the CDR3: TGTGCCATCAGTCTGACTAGCGGCTACACAGATACGCAGTATTTT. Translation gives CAISLTSGYTDTQYF. The chain recombines TRBV10-3 with TRBJ2-3, with 9 bases lining up with TRBD2. The V and J ends lost 5 bases and 2 bases, in that order; junction bases with no gene match: 5. The CDR3 length is 15 residues. Germline V gene lookup returns CDR1 ENHRY and CDR2 SYGVKD.

This chain connects TRBV7-7 to TRBJ2-7, with 7 nucleotides matching TRBD1. Trimming cost V 1 base and J 2 bases; bases outside gene matches: 2. The length of the CDR3 is 14 residues. Germline lookup yields CDR1 SSHAT and CDR2 FNYEAQ (reference sequence). CDR3 DNA sequence: TGTGCCAGCAGCTTAGGTCAGGGGGCCTACGAGCAGTACTTC. This sequence encodes CASSLGQGAYEQYF.

The table lists this clone with a count of one. The rearrangement joins TRBV20-1 to TRBJ2-3; 7 bases fit TRBD2. The CDR3 consists of 14 residues. J lost 0 bases, V lost 3 bases, and 3 bases had no gene match. Germline CDR1 DFQATT, CDR2 SNEGSKA (reference sequence). The CDR3 bases are TGCAGTGCTAGTCCGCGGGAGAGCACAGATACGCAGTATTTT. It translates to CSASPRESTDTQYF.

This clone has only one observation. The rearrangement joins TRBV6-6 to TRBJ2-1; 9 nucleotides line up with TRBD1. The trim removed 5 bases at V and 4 bases at J, leaving 6 bases unmatched. The CDR3 covers 15 residues. From germline, CDR1 is MNHNY and CDR2 SVGAGI (reference sequence). CDR3 DNA sequence: TGTGCCAGCAGTGGGGGACAGGGCCTGTACAATGAGCAGTTCTTC. Amino acid sequence: CASSGGQGLYNEQFF.

The gene calls are TRBV27 and TRBJ2-2; the match to TRBD1 covers 7 bases. V was clipped by 4 bases and J by 1 base; unmatched bases: 9. In germline, CDR1 is MNHEY, CDR2 SMNVEV (reference sequence). The CDR3 extends over 17 amino acids. The CDR3 loop reads CASSSIRDSLNTGELFF. The CDR3 DNA reads as TGTGCCAGCAGTTCCATCCGGGACAGCTTGAACACCGGGGAGCTGTTTTTT.

The chain uses TRBV6-2 or TRBV6-3 and TRBJ1-6, with 10 bases aligning to TRBD1. J lost 8 bases, V lost 5 bases, and 15 bases had no gene match. Germline CDR1 reads MNHEY; CDR2 reads SVGEGT. This CDR3 contains 18 residues. The CDR3 region is CASSDGASGTGEHSPLHF. The CDR3 DNA follows: TGTGCCAGCAGTGACGGGGCTTCCGGGACAGGGGAACATTCACCCCTCCACTTT.

The rearrangement links TRBV7-9 to TRBJ1-5; 7 bases map to TRBD1. Germline trimming cut 4 bases from V and 6 bases from J; bases unmatched to any gene: 6. Germline lookup yields CDR1 SEHNR and CDR2 FQNEAQ (reference sequence). CDR3 length equals 14 residues. DNA of the CDR3: TGTGCCAGCAGCTCAGACAGGGAAGGTCAGCCCCAGCATTTT. Translated: CASSSDREGQPQHF.

CDR3 DNA: TGTGCCAGCATGACGGGGGTGGGTCAGCCCCAGCATTTT. Protein: CASMTGVGQPQHF. V and J are TRBV6-1 and TRBJ1-5, with D possibly matching TRBD1 (5 bases). The V gene lost 7 bases and the J gene lost 6 bases, with 13 bases spanning the gap. The CDR3 has 13 residues. Per the germline V gene, CDR1 is MNHNS and CDR2 is SASEGT.

This chain links TRBV27 with TRBJ2-1, with a tentative D call TRBD2 (6 bases). Deletions cut 5 bases from V and 6 bases from J, with 14 bases between. The CDR3 covers 14 residues. The germline V gene encodes CDR1 MNHEY and CDR2 SMNVEV (reference sequence). Here the CDR3 reads CASSPSGLSNEQFF. CDR3 nucleotide sequence: TGTGCCAGCAGTCCTTCGGGACTCAGCAATGAGCAGTTCTTC.

The chain couples TRBV6-4 to TRBJ2-3, with 7 bases lining up with TRBD1. V lost 6 bases, J lost 6 bases, and 15 bases stayed unmatched. Germline-derived CDR1 and CDR2 are MRHNA and SNTAGT. The CDR3 extends over 16 amino acids. The CDR3 DNA reads as TGTGCCAGCAGCGAACCCCGGGACAGACAAAGGGATACGCAGTATTTT. The encoded protein is CASSEPRDRQRDTQYF.

The V gene is TRBV5-1, the J gene TRBJ1-4, with 9 bases fitting TRBD1. Germline V gene sequence: CDR1 SGHRS, CDR2 YFSETQ. The CDR3 loop spans 16 amino acids. V dropped 4 bases and J dropped 8; count of bases not matched to a gene: 12. The CDR3 protein is CASSIGTGTGNEKLFF. The CDR3 DNA reads TGCGCCAGCAGCATTGGAACCGGGACAGGGAACGAAAAACTGTTTTTT.

V gene TRBV3-1 (or the pseudogene TRBV3-2) combines with J gene TRBJ1-5; D may be TRBD1 (5 bases). Deletions cut 1 base from V and 5 bases from J, with 12 bases between. CDR1 is LGHDT and CDR2 is YNNKEL in the germline V gene (reference sequence). This CDR3 is 15 amino acids long. The CDR3 DNA is TGTGCCAGCAGCCAAGGTGGGGGGGGTGATCAGCCCCAGCATTTT. Translation: CASSQGGGGDQPQHF.

J is TRBJ2-3 and V is TRBV30; 9 bases match TRBD1. J lost 6 bases, V lost 3 bases, and 13 bases had no gene match. Germline V CDR1 and CDR2: GTSNPN, SVGIG (reference sequence). CDR3 length equals 16 residues. CDR3 in DNA: TGTGCCTGGAGAGAGGACAGGGGACTTCGAGGGGATACGCAGTATTTT. This encodes CAWREDRGLRGDTQYF.

CDR3: CASSQDRGSYEQYF. DNA for the CDR3: TGTGCCAGCAGCCAAGATAGGGGCTCCTACGAGCAGTACTTC. The rearrangement links TRBV4-2 to TRBJ2-7; tentatively, D is TRBD1 (5 bases). With 0 bases removed from V and 0 bases from J, the gap between germline ends came to 6 bases. The germline CDR1 and CDR2 sequences are LGHNA and YNFKEQ. The CDR3 is made up of 14 amino acids.

The genes are TRBV9 and TRBJ1-6; D gene uncertain. Trimming left V 6 bases short and J 7 bases short, with 20 bases between. Germline-derived CDR1 and CDR2 are SGDLS and YYNGEE. This CDR3 is built from 16 residues. This CDR3 is CASTRGGGSLNSPLHF. CDR3 in DNA: TGTGCCAGCACCCGCGGCGGAGGGTCCCTCAATTCACCCCTCCACTTT.

The rearrangement uses TRBV10-3 and TRBJ1-2; 9 bases align to TRBD1. The CDR3 totals 13 residues. V shed 5 bases and J 10 bases; nucleotides not matched to a gene: 8. Germline lookup yields CDR1 ENHRY and CDR2 SYGVKD. CDR3 coding DNA: TGTGCCATCAGTACCGGGACAGGGATCGACTACACCTTC. It translates to CAISTGTGIDYTF.